These 14 T cell receptor beta chains were sequenced from one sample in a study of human thymus T cells. Repertoires were generated with immunoSEQ multiplex PCR, while TCRdb's copy carries only in-frame clones and drops some. The repertoire holds tens of thousands of clones, with 85% to 95% as singletons. The study used thymus tissue resected during corrective heart surgery. Sequencing input: thymus tissue. These receptors were collected from a girl less than two years old with a congenital heart defect but otherwise immunologically healthy.

The CDR3 here is CASGLANQPQHF. CDR3 coding DNA: TGTGCCAGCGGTCTGGCCAATCAGCCCCAGCATTTT. The V call is TRBV27, the J call TRBJ1-5; no clear D gene. This CDR3 has 12 amino acids. In germline, CDR1 is MNHEY, CDR2 SMNVEV (reference sequence). The V gene lost 8 bases and the J gene lost 3 bases, with 8 bases spanning the gap.

DNA for the CDR3: TGTGCCAGCAGTTTAGGGGCTAATGAAAAACTGTTTTTT. Residues: CASSLGANEKLFF. The chain carries TRBV28 and TRBJ1-4; D unclear. V lost 2 bases to trimming and J lost 3 bases, with 4 bases between them. The V gene's germline CDR1 is MDHEN and CDR2 SYDVKM. The CDR3 sequence is 13 residues long.

The CDR3 DNA sequence: TGCGCCAGCAGCCAAGGGGCCCCCTACCCGGGACAGGGATGGGCTAACTATGGCTACACCTTC. Amino acid sequence: CASSQGAPYPGQGWANYGYTF. The rearrangement uses TRBV4-1 and TRBJ1-2; TRBD1 agrees at 9 bases. The germline CDR1 and CDR2 sequences are MGHRA and YSYEKL. V dropped 1 base and J dropped 0; count of bases not matched to a gene: 18. This CDR3 region has 21 residues.

This sequence joins TRBV30 and TRBJ2-3; 9 nucleotides line up with TRBD2. The CDR3 spans 16 residues. The V gene's germline CDR1 is GTSNPN and CDR2 SVGIG (reference sequence). Trimming cost V 2 bases and J 0 bases; bases outside gene matches: 6. CDR3 region: CAWSRLAGPSTDTQYF. The CDR3 nucleotides read TGTGCCTGGAGTCGGCTAGCGGGACCTAGCACAGATACGCAGTATTTT.

This clone was observed a few times. V gene TRBV19 combines with J gene TRBJ1-1, with D unclear. Germline V gives CDR1 LNHDA, CDR2 SQIVND (reference sequence). This CDR3 is 12 amino acids long. V gave up 3 bases and J gave up 4 bases, with 6 bases separating them. CDR3 sequence reads: CASSIGSTEAFF. As DNA, the CDR3 is TGTGCCAGTAGTATCGGCAGCACTGAAGCTTTCTTT. Full variable domain (missing parts from reference TRBV19 and TRBJ1-1): DGGITQSPKYLFRKEGQNVTLSCEQNLNHDAMYWYRQDPGQGLRLIYYSQIVNDFQKGDIAEGYSVSREKKESFPLTVTSAQKNPTAFYLCASSIGSTEAFFGQGTRLTVV.

The chain uses TRBV18 and TRBJ2-1; D may be TRBD2 (5 bases). Trimming took off 3 bases at V and 6 bases at J, with 15 bases between the two ends. CDR1 KGHSH and CDR2 LQKENI come from the germline V gene. The CDR3 is 15 residues long. The CDR3 region is CASSPGRVGSNEQFF. DNA of the CDR3: TGTGCCAGCTCACCGGGGAGAGTGGGGAGCAATGAGCAGTTCTTC.

This sequence joins TRBV5-5 and TRBJ2-2; D tentatively fits TRBD1 or TRBD2 (5 bases each). V lost 1 base, J lost 5 bases, and 15 bases lay in between. CDR3 size: 16 residues. Germline lookup yields CDR1 SGHKS and CDR2 YYEKEE (reference sequence). The CDR3 loop reads CASSLRGIEETGELFF. The CDR3 DNA reads as TGTGCCAGCAGCTTGCGGGGCATTGAGGAAACCGGGGAGCTGTTTTTT.

This chain uses TRBV7-9 with TRBJ2-7; 8 bases line up with TRBD2. The V segment lost 5 bases and the J segment 6 bases; nucleotides outside the gene matches: 12. The length of the CDR3 is 15 residues. The germline V gene encodes CDR1 SEHNR and CDR2 FQNEAQ (reference sequence). The CDR3 DNA follows: TGTGCCAGCAGCCTCGACGGCCGGGAGGGCCTCGAGCAGTACTTC. It is translated as CASSLDGREGLEQYF.

The rearrangement joins TRBV28 to TRBJ1-5, with D perhaps TRBD1 (5 bases). The V and J ends lost 6 bases and 3 bases respectively, with 18 bases between them. Germline-derived CDR1 and CDR2 are MDHEN and SYDVKM. This CDR3 contains 16 residues. The DNA for the CDR3 is TGTGCCAGCAGCACCCCAGGCAGGGTTTACAATCAGCCCCAGCATTTT. This translates into CASSTPGRVYNQPQHF.

This clone was seen once. The rearrangement joins TRBV5-6 to TRBJ1-5; D is unresolved. This CDR3 contains 15 residues. V lost 4 bases, J lost 5 bases, and 16 bases lay in between. The germline V gene has CDR1 SGHDT and CDR2 YYEEEE. The CDR3 coding sequence is TGTGCCAGCAGCACAAGATCCCCCGGGGATCAGCCCCAGCATTTT. Translated: CASSTRSPGDQPQHF.

The chain links TRBV7-9 to TRBJ2-1; 7 bases are a match to TRBD2. This CDR3 comprises 17 residues. From germline, CDR1 is SEHNR and CDR2 FQNEAQ (reference sequence). The V and J ends lost 5 bases and 6 bases, in that order; junction bases with no gene match: 16. DNA of the CDR3: TGTGCCAGCAGCCCTAGGGAGGGCGGGAGCGGCCGCAATGAGCAGTTCTTC. This encodes CASSPREGGSGRNEQFF.

This chain connects TRBV2 to TRBJ1-1; 7 bases line up with TRBD1. Germline CDR1 is SNHLY and CDR2 is FYNNEI. The CDR3 totals 15 residues. Unmatched junction bases numbered 3, after V lost 1 base and J lost 1 base. CDR3 bases: TGTGCCAGCAGTGAAGATGGGACAGCGAACACTGAAGCTTTCTTT. As protein: CASSEDGTANTEAFF.

The J gene is TRBJ2-6, the V gene TRBV6-1; D call uncertain. Trimming shortened V by 3 bases and J by 0 bases, and 6 bases separated the two germline ends. Germline CDR1 reads MNHNS; CDR2 reads SASEGT. CDR3 length: 15 residues. CDR3 region: CASSDRYSGANVLTF. DNA of the CDR3: TGTGCCAGCAGTGACCGTTACTCTGGGGCCAACGTCCTGACTTTC.

The chain links TRBV5-4 to TRBJ2-6; maybe TRBD2 (5 bases). The V gene's germline CDR1 is SGHNT and CDR2 YYREEE (reference sequence). Trimming stripped 6 bases from V and 1 base from J, with 14 bases between. The CDR3 is made up of 16 amino acids. The CDR3 DNA reads TGTGCCAGCACGAATGGGTCGGGGTCTGGGGCCAACGTCCTGACTTTC. As protein: CASTNGSGSGANVLTF. Filled out from reference TRBV5-4 and TRBJ2-6, the complete variable domain reads ETGVTQSPTHLIKTRGQQVTLRCSSQSGHNTVSWYQQALGQGPQFIFQYYREEENGRGNFPPRFSGLQFPNYSSELNVNALELDDSALYLCASTNGSGSGANVLTFGAGSRLTVL.